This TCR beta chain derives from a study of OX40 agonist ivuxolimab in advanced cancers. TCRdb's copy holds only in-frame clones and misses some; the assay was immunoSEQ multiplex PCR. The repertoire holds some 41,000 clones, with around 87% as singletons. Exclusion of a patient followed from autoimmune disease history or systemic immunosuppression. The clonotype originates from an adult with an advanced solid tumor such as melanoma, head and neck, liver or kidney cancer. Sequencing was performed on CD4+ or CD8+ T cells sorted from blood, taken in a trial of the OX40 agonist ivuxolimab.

The CDR3 DNA reads TGTGCCAGCAGGACTAGCGGGAAGTACGAGCAGTACTTC. It yields the protein CASRTSGKYEQYF. The J gene is TRBJ2-7, the V gene TRBV19; 12 nucleotides line up with TRBD2. In germline, CDR1 is LNHDA, CDR2 SQIVND (reference sequence). The ends lost 9 bases at V and 4 bases at J; junction bases unmatched: 4. The CDR3 runs 13 residues.